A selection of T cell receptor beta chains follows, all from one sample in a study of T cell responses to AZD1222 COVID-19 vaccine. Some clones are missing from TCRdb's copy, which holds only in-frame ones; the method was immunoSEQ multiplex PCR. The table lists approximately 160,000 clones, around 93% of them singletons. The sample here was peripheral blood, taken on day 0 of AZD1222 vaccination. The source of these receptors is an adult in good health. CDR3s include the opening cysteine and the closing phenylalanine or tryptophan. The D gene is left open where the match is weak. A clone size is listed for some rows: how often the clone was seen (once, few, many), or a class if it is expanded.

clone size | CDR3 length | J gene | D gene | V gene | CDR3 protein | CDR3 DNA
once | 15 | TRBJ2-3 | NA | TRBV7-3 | CASSASPYITDTQYF | TGTGCCAGCAGCGCCTCGCCATATATCACAGATACGCAGTATTTT
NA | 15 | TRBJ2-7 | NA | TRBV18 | CASSPSLTGGNEQYF | TGTGCCAGCTCACCAAGCCTGACAGGAGGGAACGAGCAGTACTTC
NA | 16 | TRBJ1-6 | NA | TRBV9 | CASSATRNPHNSPLHF | TGTGCCAGCAGCGCGACGCGTAACCCCCACAATTCACCCCTCCACTTT
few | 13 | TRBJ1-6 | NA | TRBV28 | CGVGGAQNSPLHF | TGTGGGGTGGGGGGCGCGCAGAATTCACCCCTCCACTTT
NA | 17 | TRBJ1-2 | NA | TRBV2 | CATSRAEQISLGGGYTF | TGTGCCACCTCTCGGGCAGAACAAATTTCCCTTGGGGGTGGCTACACCTTC
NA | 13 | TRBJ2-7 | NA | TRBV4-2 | CASSQGSVYEQYF | TGTGCCAGCAGCCAAGGGTCTGTTTACGAGCAGTACTTC
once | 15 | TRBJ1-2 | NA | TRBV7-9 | CASSLYYTGDYGYTF | TGTGCCAGCAGCTTATATTATACAGGCGACTATGGCTACACCTTC
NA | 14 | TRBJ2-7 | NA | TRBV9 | CASSPAGRTYEQYF | TGTGCCAGCAGCCCAGCCGGGAGAACCTACGAGCAGTACTTC
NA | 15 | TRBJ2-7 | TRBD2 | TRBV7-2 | CASSLGAGYSYEQYF | TGTGCCAGCAGCTTAGGAGCGGGGTACTCCTACGAGCAGTACTTC
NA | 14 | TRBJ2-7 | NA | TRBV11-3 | CASSLSPATYEQYF | TGTGCCAGCAGCTTGTCCCCAGCCACCTACGAGCAGTACTTC
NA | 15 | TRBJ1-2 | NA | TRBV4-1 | CASSQGIADSYGYTF | TGCGCCAGCAGCCAAGGGATAGCCGACAGCTATGGCTACACCTTC
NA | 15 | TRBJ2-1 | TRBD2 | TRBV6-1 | CASSEGSGANNEQFF | TGTGCCAGCAGTGAAGGGAGCGGGGCCAACAATGAGCAGTTCTTC
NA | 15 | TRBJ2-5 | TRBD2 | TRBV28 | CASRRLAGGQETQYF | TGTGCCAGCAGACGCCTAGCGGGAGGACAAGAGACCCAGTACTTC
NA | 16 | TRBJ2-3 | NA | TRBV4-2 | CASSQDPRGSTDTQYF | TGTGCCAGCAGCCAAGATCCCCGGGGCAGCACAGATACGCAGTATTTT
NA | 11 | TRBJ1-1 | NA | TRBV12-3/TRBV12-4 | CASTRGSEAFF | TGTGCCAGCACCCGTGGAAGTGAAGCTTTCTTT
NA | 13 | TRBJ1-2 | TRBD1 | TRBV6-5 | CASSTRGQHGYTF | TGTGCCAGCAGTACCCGGGGACAGCATGGCTACACCTTC
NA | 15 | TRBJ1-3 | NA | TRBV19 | CASSIGASLGNTIYF | TGTGCCAGTAGTATCGGGGCGAGCTTAGGAAACACCATATATTTT
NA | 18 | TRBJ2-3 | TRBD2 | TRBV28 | CASSPPGLAGAVSDTQYF | TGTGCCAGCAGCCCGCCGGGACTAGCGGGAGCGGTCTCAGATACGCAGTATTTT
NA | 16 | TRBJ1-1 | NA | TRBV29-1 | CSVVVTRGAPNTEAFF | TGCAGCGTTGTCGTCACCCGGGGAGCGCCGAACACTGAAGCTTTCTTT
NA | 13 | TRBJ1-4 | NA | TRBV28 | CASSTNLNEKLFF | TGTGCCAGCAGTACCAACCTAAATGAAAAACTGTTTTTT
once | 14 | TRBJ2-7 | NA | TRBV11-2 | CASSLSVASYEQYF | TGTGCCAGCAGCTTAAGTGTGGCCTCCTACGAGCAGTACTTC
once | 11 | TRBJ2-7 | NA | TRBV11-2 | CASSLDREQYF | TGTGCCAGCAGCTTAGATCGCGAGCAGTACTTC
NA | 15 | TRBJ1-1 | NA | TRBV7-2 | CASSYIPGVGTEAFF | TGTGCCAGCAGCTATATTCCGGGGGTTGGGACTGAAGCTTTCTTT
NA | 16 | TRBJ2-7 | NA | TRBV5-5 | CASIRGGGTEPYEQYF | TGTGCCAGCATCCGGGGAGGGGGGACGGAACCCTACGAGCAGTACTTC